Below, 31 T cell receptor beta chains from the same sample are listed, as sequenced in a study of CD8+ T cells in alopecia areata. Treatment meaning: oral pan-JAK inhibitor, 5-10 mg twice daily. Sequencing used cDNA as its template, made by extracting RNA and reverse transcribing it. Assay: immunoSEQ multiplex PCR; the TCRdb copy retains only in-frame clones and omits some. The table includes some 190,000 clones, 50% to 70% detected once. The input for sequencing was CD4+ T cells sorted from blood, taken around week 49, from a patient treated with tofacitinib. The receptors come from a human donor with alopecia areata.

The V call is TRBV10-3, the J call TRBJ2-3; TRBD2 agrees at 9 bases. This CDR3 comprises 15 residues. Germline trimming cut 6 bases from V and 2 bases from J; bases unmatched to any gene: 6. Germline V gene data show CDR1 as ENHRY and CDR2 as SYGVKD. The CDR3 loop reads CAISRLADPTDTQYF. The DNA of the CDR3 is TGTGCCATCAGCCGACTAGCGGACCCCACAGATACGCAGTATTTT.

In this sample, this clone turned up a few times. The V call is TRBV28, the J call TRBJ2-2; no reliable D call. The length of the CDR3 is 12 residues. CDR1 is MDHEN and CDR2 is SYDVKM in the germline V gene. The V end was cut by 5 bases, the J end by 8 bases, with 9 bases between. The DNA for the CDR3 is TGTGCCAGCAGTCAGCCCGTGGGGGAGCTGTTTTTT. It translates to CASSQPVGELFF.

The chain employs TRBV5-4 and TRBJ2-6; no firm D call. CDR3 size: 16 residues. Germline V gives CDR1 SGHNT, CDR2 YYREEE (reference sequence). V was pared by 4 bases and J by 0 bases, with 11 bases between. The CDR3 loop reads CASSTRLISGANVLTF. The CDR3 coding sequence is TGTGCCAGCAGCACCCGACTGATCTCTGGGGCCAACGTCCTGACTTTC.

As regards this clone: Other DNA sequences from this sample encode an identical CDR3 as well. The CDR3 nucleotides are TGTGCCAGCCGGAGCTCTGGGGCCAACGTCCTGACTTTC. Amino acids: CASRSSGANVLTF. The V and J genes are TRBV27 and TRBJ2-6; D is unclear. The CDR3 has 13 residues. Germline V gene data show CDR1 as MNHEY and CDR2 as SMNVEV (reference sequence). V lost 8 bases and J lost 0, with 5 bases in between.

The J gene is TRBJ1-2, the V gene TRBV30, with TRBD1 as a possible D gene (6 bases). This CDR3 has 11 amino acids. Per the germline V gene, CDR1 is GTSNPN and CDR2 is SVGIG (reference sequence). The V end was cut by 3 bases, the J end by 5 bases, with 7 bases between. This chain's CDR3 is CAWSQGYGYTF. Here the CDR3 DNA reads TGTGCCTGGAGCCAGGGGTATGGCTACACCTTC. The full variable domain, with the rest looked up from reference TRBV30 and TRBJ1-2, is SQTIHQWPATLVQPVGSPLSLECTVEGTSNPNLYWYRQAAGRGLQLLFYSVGIGQISSEVPQNLSASRPQDRQFILSSKKLLLSDSGFYLCAWSQGYGYTFGSGTRLTVV.

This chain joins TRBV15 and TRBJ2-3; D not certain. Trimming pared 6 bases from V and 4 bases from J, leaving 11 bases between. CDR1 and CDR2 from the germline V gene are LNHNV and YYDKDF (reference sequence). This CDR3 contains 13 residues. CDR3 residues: CATSGVGSDTQYF. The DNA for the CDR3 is TGTGCCACCAGTGGTGTTGGGTCAGATACGCAGTATTTT.

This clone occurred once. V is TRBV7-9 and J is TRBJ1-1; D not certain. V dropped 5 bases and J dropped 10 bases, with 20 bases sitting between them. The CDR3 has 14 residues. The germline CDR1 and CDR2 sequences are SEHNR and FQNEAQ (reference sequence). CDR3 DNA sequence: TGTGCCAGCAGCCCATCATTGACGGGCGACCGAGCTTTCTTT. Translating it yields CASSPSLTGDRAFF.

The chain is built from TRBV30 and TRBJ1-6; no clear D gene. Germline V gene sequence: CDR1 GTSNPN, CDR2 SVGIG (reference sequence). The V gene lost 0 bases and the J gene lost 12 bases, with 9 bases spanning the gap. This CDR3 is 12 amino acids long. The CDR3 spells CAWSVPRLPLHF. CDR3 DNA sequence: TGTGCCTGGAGTGTACCTCGGTTACCCCTCCACTTT.

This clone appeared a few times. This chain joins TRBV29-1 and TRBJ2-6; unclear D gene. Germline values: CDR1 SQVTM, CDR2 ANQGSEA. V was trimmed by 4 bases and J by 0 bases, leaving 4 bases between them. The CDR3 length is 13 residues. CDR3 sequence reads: CSVGYSGANVLTF. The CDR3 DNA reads TGCAGCGTTGGGTACTCTGGGGCCAACGTCCTGACTTTC.

CDR3 protein: CASSQISQGNTEAFF. CDR3 nucleotides: TGTGCCAGCAGCCAAATTTCACAGGGTAACACTGAAGCTTTCTTT. The chain recombines TRBV27 with TRBJ1-1; possible D gene TRBD1, 6 bases. From germline, CDR1 is MNHEY and CDR2 SMNVEV (reference sequence). The length of the CDR3 is 15 residues. Trimming stripped 6 bases from V and 2 bases from J, with 16 bases between.

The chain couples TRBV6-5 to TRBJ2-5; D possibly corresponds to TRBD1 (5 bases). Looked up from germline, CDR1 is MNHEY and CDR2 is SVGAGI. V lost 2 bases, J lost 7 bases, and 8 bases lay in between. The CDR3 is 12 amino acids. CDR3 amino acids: CASSYPQGTQYF. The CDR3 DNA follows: TGTGCCAGCAGTTACCCGCAGGGGACCCAGTACTTC.

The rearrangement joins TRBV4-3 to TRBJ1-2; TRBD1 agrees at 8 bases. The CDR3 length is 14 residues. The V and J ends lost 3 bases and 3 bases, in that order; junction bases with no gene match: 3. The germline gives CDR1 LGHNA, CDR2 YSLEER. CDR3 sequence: CASSHEQGDYGYTF. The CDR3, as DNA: TGCGCCAGCAGCCACGAACAGGGGGACTATGGCTACACCTTC.

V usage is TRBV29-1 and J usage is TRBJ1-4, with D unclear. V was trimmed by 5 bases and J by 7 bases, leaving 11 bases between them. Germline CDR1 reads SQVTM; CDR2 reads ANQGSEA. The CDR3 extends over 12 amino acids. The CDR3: CSVKVLSEKLFF. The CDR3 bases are TGCAGCGTTAAGGTGTTGAGTGAAAAACTGTTTTTT.

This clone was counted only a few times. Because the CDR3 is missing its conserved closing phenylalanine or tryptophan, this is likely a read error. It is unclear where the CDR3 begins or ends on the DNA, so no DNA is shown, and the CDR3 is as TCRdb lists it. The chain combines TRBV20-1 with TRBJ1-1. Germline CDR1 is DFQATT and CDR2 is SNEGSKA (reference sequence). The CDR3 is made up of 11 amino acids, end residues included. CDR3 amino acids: CSARTPGSARI.

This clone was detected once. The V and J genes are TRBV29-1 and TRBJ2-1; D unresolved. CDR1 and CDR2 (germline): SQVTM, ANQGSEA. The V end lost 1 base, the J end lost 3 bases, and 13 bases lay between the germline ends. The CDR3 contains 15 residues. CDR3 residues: CSVEAASSRYNEQFF. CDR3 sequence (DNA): TGCAGCGTTGAAGCTGCCTCTAGTCGCTACAATGAGCAGTTCTTC.

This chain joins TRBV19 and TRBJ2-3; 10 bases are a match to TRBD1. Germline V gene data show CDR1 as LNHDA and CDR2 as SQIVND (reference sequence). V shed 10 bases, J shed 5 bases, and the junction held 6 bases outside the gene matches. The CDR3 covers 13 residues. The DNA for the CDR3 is TGTGCCACGCGGACAGGGGGTGGAGATACGCAGTATTTT. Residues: CATRTGGGDTQYF.

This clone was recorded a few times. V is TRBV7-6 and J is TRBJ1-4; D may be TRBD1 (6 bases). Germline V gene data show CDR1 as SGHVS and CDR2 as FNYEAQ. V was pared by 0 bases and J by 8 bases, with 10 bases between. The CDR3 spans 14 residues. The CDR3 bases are TGTGCCAGCAGCTTAGCAGGGGGTCAGGAAAAACTGTTTTTT. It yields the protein CASSLAGGQEKLFF.

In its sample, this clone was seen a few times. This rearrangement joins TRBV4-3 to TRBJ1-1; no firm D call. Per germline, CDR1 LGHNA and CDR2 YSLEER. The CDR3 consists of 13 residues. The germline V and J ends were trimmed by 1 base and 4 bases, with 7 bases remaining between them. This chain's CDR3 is CASSQVGGTEAFF. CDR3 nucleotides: TGCGCCAGCAGCCAAGTGGGAGGCACTGAAGCTTTCTTT.

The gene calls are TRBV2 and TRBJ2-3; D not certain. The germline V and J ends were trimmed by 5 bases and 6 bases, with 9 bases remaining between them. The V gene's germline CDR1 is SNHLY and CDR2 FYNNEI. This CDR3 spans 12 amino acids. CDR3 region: CASSSGPDTQYF. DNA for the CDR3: TGTGCCAGCAGTTCCGGGCCCGATACGCAGTATTTT.

CDR3 protein: CASSQVRGSEQFF. The DNA for the CDR3 is TGTGCCAGCAGCCAAGTACGGGGAAGTGAGCAGTTCTTC. V is TRBV14 and J is TRBJ2-1; possible D gene TRBD2, 5 bases. Between the trimmed V and J ends, which lost 1 base and 9 bases, there was a span of 10 bases. The CDR3 runs to 13 residues. The germline gives CDR1 SGHDN, CDR2 FVKESK.

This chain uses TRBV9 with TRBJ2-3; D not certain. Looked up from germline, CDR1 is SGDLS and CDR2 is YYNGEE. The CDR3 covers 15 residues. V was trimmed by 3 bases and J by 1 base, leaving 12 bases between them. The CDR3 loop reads CASSETQVGTDTQYF. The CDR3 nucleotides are TGTGCCAGCAGCGAAACTCAGGTGGGCACAGATACGCAGTATTTT.

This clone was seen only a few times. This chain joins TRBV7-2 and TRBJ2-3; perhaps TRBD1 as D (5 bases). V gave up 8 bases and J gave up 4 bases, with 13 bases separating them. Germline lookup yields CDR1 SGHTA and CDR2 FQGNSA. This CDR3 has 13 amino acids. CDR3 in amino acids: CASRSRAPDTQYF. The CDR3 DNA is TGTGCCAGCCGATCCAGGGCCCCAGATACGCAGTATTTT.

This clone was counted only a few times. The DNA of the CDR3 is TGTGCCAGCAGTCCGCGGAGCTCCTATAATTCACCCCTCCACTTT. Its protein product is CASSPRSSYNSPLHF. The chain is built from TRBV2 and TRBJ1-6; D gene uncertain. This CDR3 has 15 residues. Germline CDR1 and CDR2: SNHLY and FYNNEI. V was pared by 5 bases and J by 0 bases, with 8 bases between.

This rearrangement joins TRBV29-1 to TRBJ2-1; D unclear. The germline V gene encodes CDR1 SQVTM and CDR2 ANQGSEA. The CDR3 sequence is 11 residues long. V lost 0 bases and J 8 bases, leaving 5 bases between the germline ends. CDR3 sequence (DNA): TGCAGCGTTGAAGATCGGGATGAGCAGTTCTTC. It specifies CSVEDRDEQFF.

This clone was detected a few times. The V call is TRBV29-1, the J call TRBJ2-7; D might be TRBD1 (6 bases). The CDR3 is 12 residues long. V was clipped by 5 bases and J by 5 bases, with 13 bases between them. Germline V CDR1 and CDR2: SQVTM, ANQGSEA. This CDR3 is CSVQPGVDEQYF. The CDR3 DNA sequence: TGCAGCGTTCAGCCAGGGGTGGACGAGCAGTACTTC.

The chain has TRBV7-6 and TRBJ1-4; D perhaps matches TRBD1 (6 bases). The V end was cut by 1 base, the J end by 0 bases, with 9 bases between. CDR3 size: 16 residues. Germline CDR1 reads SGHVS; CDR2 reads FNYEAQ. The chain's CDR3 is CASSLVGGTTNEKLFF. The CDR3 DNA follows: TGTGCCAGCAGCTTAGTAGGGGGAACAACTAATGAAAAACTGTTTTTT.

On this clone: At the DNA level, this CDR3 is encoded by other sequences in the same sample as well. CDR3: CSVEGSGNYGYTF. The CDR3 region has the DNA TGCAGCGTTGAGGGGAGTGGGAACTATGGCTACACCTTC. V is TRBV29-1 and J is TRBJ1-2; D is undetermined. Germline CDR1 is SQVTM and CDR2 is ANQGSEA. This CDR3 spans 13 amino acids. Trimming removed 3 bases at V and 2 bases at J, with 10 bases between.

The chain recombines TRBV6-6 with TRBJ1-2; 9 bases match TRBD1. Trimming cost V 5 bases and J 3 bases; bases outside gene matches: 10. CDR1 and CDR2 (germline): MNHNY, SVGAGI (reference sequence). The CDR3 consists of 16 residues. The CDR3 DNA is TGTGCCAGCAGTCACCAGCCGGGACAGGGTCACTATGGCTACACCTTC. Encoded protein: CASSHQPGQGHYGYTF.

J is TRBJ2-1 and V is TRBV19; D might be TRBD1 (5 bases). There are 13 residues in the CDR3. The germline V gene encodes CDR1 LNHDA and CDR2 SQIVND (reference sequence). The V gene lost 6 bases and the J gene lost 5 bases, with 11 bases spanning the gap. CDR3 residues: CASRRGTDNEQFF. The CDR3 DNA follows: TGTGCCAGTAGAAGGGGAACCGACAATGAGCAGTTCTTC.

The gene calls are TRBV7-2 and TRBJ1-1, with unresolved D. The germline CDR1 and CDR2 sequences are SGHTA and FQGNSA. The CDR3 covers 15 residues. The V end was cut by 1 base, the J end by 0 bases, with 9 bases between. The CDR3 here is CASSLGVRMNTEAFF. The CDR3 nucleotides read TGTGCCAGCAGCTTAGGGGTCAGGATGAACACTGAAGCTTTCTTT.

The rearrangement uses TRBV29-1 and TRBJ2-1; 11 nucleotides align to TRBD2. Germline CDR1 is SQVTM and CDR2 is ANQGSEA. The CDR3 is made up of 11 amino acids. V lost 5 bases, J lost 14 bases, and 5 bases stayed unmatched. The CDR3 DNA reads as TGCAGCGTTTATAGCGGGGGGGCTGAGTTCTTC. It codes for CSVYSGGAEFF.